This T cell receptor (beta chain) was sequenced in a study of shared clonotypes between healthy human individuals. Overall study results and limits: Represented diversity (both genetic and exposure-history) was limited by the small number of donors.

For this clone: The antigen is undetermined.

The CDR3 is 12 amino acids. V was trimmed by 3 bases and J by 0 bases, leaving 3 bases between them. Germline CDR1 SGHRS, CDR2 YFSETQ. Method: immunoSEQ multiplex PCR; TCRdb's copy keeps in-frame clones and lacks some. The sample has over a million clones; about 98% are singletons. The receptor was derived from a young man in good health. The sequenced sample consisted of naive CD4+ T cells sorted from blood. This sample's subset: CD45RA+ positively selected. This chain links TRBV5-1 with TRBJ2-5; no firm D call. CDR3 in DNA: TGCGCCAGCAGCTGGTACCAAGAGACCCAGTACTTC. This gives the protein CASSWYQETQYF.